This is a list of T cell receptor beta chains from one sample in a study of T cell responses to AZD1222 COVID-19 vaccine. Profiled with immunoSEQ multiplex PCR; TCRdb holds only in-frame clones, not every one. The repertoire holds around 73,000 clones, with roughly 89% as singletons. This material consisted of peripheral blood, taken 28 days after the second AZD1222 dose. These receptor sequences come from an adult who received the AZD1222 COVID-19 vaccine. Both conserved end residues are part of each CDR3. D genes are given only for firm matches. Only some rows state a clone size, as once, few, many or a class for expanded clones.

v_gene	j_gene	d_gene	abundance	CDR3nt	CDR3aa
TRBV7-2	TRBJ2-5	TRBD1	.	TGTGCCAGCAGCTTAGAAGGCAGGGGGCAAGAGACCCAGTACTTC	CASSLEGRGQETQYF
TRBV2	TRBJ1-1	.	.	TGTGCCAGCATATTGGACACCCTCGTGGGGAACACTGAAGCTTTCTTT	CASILDTLVGNTEAFF
TRBV29-1	TRBJ1-2	.	few	TGCAGCGTCCGGACAGAGAACTATGGCTACACCTTC	CSVRTENYGYTF
TRBV7-9	TRBJ2-7	TRBD1	.	TGTGCCAGCAGCCCCGGGACAGGGACCTACGAGCAGTACTTC	CASSPGTGTYEQYF
TRBV7-2	TRBJ1-2	.	few	TGTGCCAGCAGCTTAGTCGCGGAGAACTATGGCTACACCTTC	CASSLVAENYGYTF
TRBV27	TRBJ2-3	TRBD1	.	TGTGCCAGCAGTTTACGAGAGGGACAGGACACAGATACGCAGTATTTT	CASSLREGQDTDTQYF
TRBV7-3	TRBJ1-1	.	.	TGTGCCAGCAGCCCCACTGGGAAAGGGGGCACTGAAGCTTTCTTT	CASSPTGKGGTEAFF
TRBV15	TRBJ1-5	.	.	TGTGCCACCAGCGTCAGGTCTGAATCCAATCAGCCCCAGCATTTT	CATSVRSESNQPQHF
TRBV28	TRBJ2-3	TRBD2	few	TGTGCCAGCGGCCCAGCGGGGAACACAGATACGCAGTATTTT	CASGPAGNTDTQYF
TRBV27	TRBJ1-5	.	once	TGTGCCAGCAGTCACCTCCGGACCAATCAGCCCCAGCATTTT	CASSHLRTNQPQHF
TRBV28	TRBJ1-2	.	.	TGTGCCAGCAGTTCGGGTAAAGGCTACACCTTC	CASSSGKGYTF
TRBV2	TRBJ2-1	TRBD2	.	TGTGCCAGCAGTCCAGCGGGGGCTAACAATGAGCAGTTCTTC	CASSPAGANNEQFF
TRBV19	TRBJ2-5	TRBD1	.	TGTGCCAGTAGTCTCAGGGGGCTCCAAGAGACCCAGTACTTC	CASSLRGLQETQYF
TRBV7-9	TRBJ1-2	.	.	TGTGCCAGCAGCTCCACAGTTAATGACTATGGCTACACCTTC	CASSSTVNDYGYTF
TRBV29-1	TRBJ2-2	TRBD1	.	TGCAGCGCTCGTTCGGGACAGGGGGTAACCGGGGAGCTGTTTTTT	CSARSGQGVTGELFF
TRBV19	TRBJ2-1	TRBD2	.	TGTGCCAGTAGTATTTTTAGCGGGGGGGCCGGAGGGACGAATGAGCAGTTCTTC	CASSIFSGGAGGTNEQFF
TRBV7-3	TRBJ1-1	.	.	TGTGCCAGCAGCTCCACGGGGGGAGGTACTGAAGCTTTCTTT	CASSSTGGGTEAFF
TRBV2	TRBJ2-1	TRBD2	.	TGTGCCAGCAGCCGAGTTAGCGGGAGGTACAATGAGCAGTTCTTC	CASSRVSGRYNEQFF
TRBV6-6	TRBJ2-1	.	.	TGTGCCAGCAGTTATCAGGAAGGTGGGCAGTTCTTC	CASSYQEGGQFF
TRBV10-2	TRBJ1-5	.	.	TGCGCCAGCTCGTTTGACAGTAGCAATCAGCCCCAGCATTTT	CASSFDSSNQPQHF
TRBV5-6	TRBJ2-7	.	.	TGTGCCAGCAGCTTAGGCAGGGTGGGCGAGCAGTACTTC	CASSLGRVGEQYF
TRBV28	TRBJ1-6	.	.	TGTGCCAGCAGTTTAGGCGGGGACCGCCTTATTAATTCACCCCTCCACTTT	CASSLGGDRLINSPLHF
TRBV3-1/TRBV3-2	TRBJ1-2	TRBD1	.	TGTGCCAGCAGCCTCTTGACAGGGAGCTATGGCTACACCTTC	CASSLLTGSYGYTF
TRBV28	TRBJ2-3	.	.	TGTGCCAGCAGACAGGGATCTACATTGGCAGATACGCAGTATTTT	CASRQGSTLADTQYF
TRBV25-1	TRBJ2-3	TRBD2	once	TGTGCCAGCAGTTCAGGGACTAGCGGGAGGTGGTCAGATACGCAGTATTTT	CASSSGTSGRWSDTQYF